These T cell receptor beta chains were read from a single sample in a study of cytotoxic CD8 clonotypes in ibrutinib-treated CLL. Data came from immunoSEQ multiplex PCR; TCRdb stores just in-frame clones and leaves some out. Of some 200,000 clones listed, 60% to 80% were seen once; the top ten hold approximately 6%. The sample consisted of PBMCs, taken after 12 months of ibrutinib treatment. The receptors were gathered from a human donor with chronic lymphocytic leukemia. CDR3s include the opening cysteine and the closing phenylalanine or tryptophan. D genes are given only for firm matches. A clone size is listed for some rows: how often the clone was seen (once, few, many), or a class if it is expanded.

V gene	clone size	J gene	D gene	CDR3 DNA	CDR3 protein
TRBV19	NA	TRBJ1-1	NA	TGTGCCAGTAGTAACAGGGAGGCTTTCTTT	CASSNREAFF
TRBV9	NA	TRBJ2-2	TRBD2	TGTGCCAGCAGCCGCCCTAGGGGCGGGAGACCCACCGGGGAGCTGTTTTTT	CASSRPRGGRPTGELFF
TRBV6-5	NA	TRBJ1-2	NA	TGTGCCAGCAGCCTCATTTCTACTAACTATGGCTACACCTTC	CASSLISTNYGYTF
TRBV27	NA	TRBJ2-5	NA	TGTGCCAGCAGCCCCGTTTGGGCATTGCGGGAGACCCAGTACTTC	CASSPVWALRETQYF
TRBV28	NA	TRBJ2-5	TRBD2	TGTGCCAGCAGTTTTGAGCCGGGAGGCCTTTTTTCACAAGAGACCCAGTACTTC	CASSFEPGGLFSQETQYF
TRBV6-5	few	TRBJ1-5	NA	TGTGCCAGCAGTTACTCCTTCCAGGGAAATCAGCCCCAGCATTTT	CASSYSFQGNQPQHF
TRBV19	NA	TRBJ1-1	TRBD1	TGTGCCAGTAGCTGGGGCAGGGGGCTTGACACTGAAGCTTTCTTT	CASSWGRGLDTEAFF
TRBV29-1	NA	TRBJ1-5	NA	TGCAGCGTTGATTTTGGAGGGACGGGTCAGCCCCAGCATTTT	CSVDFGGTGQPQHF
TRBV29-1	NA	TRBJ2-1	NA	TGCAGCGCTAGGTGGGGGCCCCATGCGCAGTTCTTC	CSARWGPHAQFF
TRBV9	NA	TRBJ2-3	NA	TGTGCCAGCAACAAACGGGGGGCCACAGATACGCAGTATTTT	CASNKRGATDTQYF
TRBV11-3	NA	TRBJ2-5	TRBD2	TGTGCCAGCAGCCCGCGGGGGGGAGAGACCCAGTACTTC	CASSPRGGETQYF
TRBV7-8	NA	TRBJ1-4	TRBD1	TGTGCCAGCAGCTTTCGCTGGGGACAGGGACATACTGTGACTAATGAAAAACTGTTTTTT	CASSFRWGQGHTVTNEKLFF
TRBV29-1	NA	TRBJ2-1	TRBD2	TGCAGCGCCGCGGGACAAAGGACTAGCGGGAGGTCCTACAATGAGCAGTTCTTC	CSAAGQRTSGRSYNEQFF
TRBV2	few	TRBJ2-5	NA	TGTGCCAGCAACCCCCAGGGTTGGGCAGAGACCCAGTACTTC	CASNPQGWAETQYF
TRBV28	NA	TRBJ2-1	NA	TGTGCCAGCAGTCCCGAGTTCGATGAGCAGTTCTTC	CASSPEFDEQFF
TRBV5-4	NA	TRBJ2-7	TRBD2	TGTGCCAGCAGCGTCCTGGTGGGGGAGGGTGAGCAGTACTTC	CASSVLVGEGEQYF
TRBV5-4	once	TRBJ2-7	NA	TGTGCCAGCAGTCCCGGGACACGGAGGTCCTACGAGCAGTACTTC	CASSPGTRRSYEQYF
TRBV15	NA	TRBJ1-1	NA	TGTGCCACCAGCCGAAACACTGAAGCTTTCTTT	CATSRNTEAFF
TRBV30	NA	TRBJ2-4	NA	TGTGCCTGGAGCGCAAACAAAAACATTCAGTACTTC	CAWSANKNIQYF
TRBV27	NA	TRBJ1-2	TRBD1	TGTGCCAGCAGTCCGACAGGGGACCTACTCTTATATGGCTACACCTTC	CASSPTGDLLLYGYTF
TRBV12-5	NA	TRBJ2-3	TRBD2	TGTGCTAGTGGTTTGGGACTAGCGGGAGTACAAGATACGCAGTATTTT	CASGLGLAGVQDTQYF
TRBV6-5	NA	TRBJ2-5	TRBD1	TGTGCCAGCAGTTACTCTACAGGGGCACAAGAGACCCAGTACTTC	CASSYSTGAQETQYF
TRBV6-5	NA	TRBJ1-2	NA	TGTGCCGTGCGGGACACCGCCGGAAACTATGGCTACACCTTC	CAVRDTAGNYGYTF
TRBV5-8	NA	TRBJ1-5	NA	TGTGCCAGCAGCTTGTTATCGGGGGAAGTACAGCCCCAGCATTTT	CASSLLSGEVQPQHF
TRBV29-1	once	TRBJ2-3	TRBD1	TGCAGCGTTGTTCCCCGGGACAGGAGCACAGATACGCAGTATTTT	CSVVPRDRSTDTQYF
TRBV4-1	NA	TRBJ1-2	NA	TGCGCCAGCAGCCAAGTTCTGGGCGGCATCGGCTACACCTTC	CASSQVLGGIGYTF